One and the same sample provided the 28 T cell receptor beta chains below, sequenced in a study of T cell repertoires in cytomegalovirus infection. TCRdb re-analysed the reads in MiXCR, keeping a single row per CDR3 protein. The sample includes roughly 990,000 distinct CDR3 sequences, less than 40% of them seen just once. No antigen has been assigned to these receptors. The sample consisted of cultured CD8+ T cells from PBMCs, taken from culture after CMV antigen stimulation. Every receptor here comes from a human donor in good health (CMV status not recorded). Some clones in this sample may be carry-over from other donors' samples.

In this sample, this clonotype turned up a few times. The chain links TRBV6-1 to TRBJ2-1, with 7 bases identical to TRBD2. CDR1 and CDR2 (germline): MNHNS, SASEGT. V lost 6 bases and J lost 0; bases outside the gene matches: 8. The CDR3 sequence is 16 residues long. CDR3 sequence reads: CASRPLLANSYNEQFF. The CDR3 DNA reads TGTGCCAGCAGACCCCTACTAGCGAACTCCTACAATGAGCAGTTCTTC.

The chain carries TRBV9 and TRBJ1-1; the D gene is possibly TRBD1 (6 bases). The CDR3 is 15 amino acids. Trimming took off 1 base at V and 10 bases at J, with 20 bases between the two ends. Germline CDR1 reads SGDLS; CDR2 reads YYNGEE. DNA for the CDR3: TGTGCCAGCAGCGTAAGACAGGATGTCGTCGTCGGAGCTTTCTTT. Amino acid sequence: CASSVRQDVVVGAFF.

Note on this clonotype: It may be a read error: a sequence one base away is much more abundant. The V call is TRBV7-8, the J call TRBJ2-7; 7 bases are a match to TRBD2. The junction had 5 bases not matched to a gene; V was cut back by 4 bases and J by 5 bases. CDR3 length: 13 amino acids. CDR1 and CDR2 (germline): SGHVS, FQNEAQ. CDR3 nucleotides: TGTGCCAGCAGCTGGGGGGGGGTAGACGAGCAGTACGTC. The encoded protein is CASSWGGVDEQYV.

This clonotype turned up a few times. The rearrangement joins TRBV20-1 to TRBJ2-7; unclear D gene. V was shortened by 3 bases and J by 2 bases, with 17 bases between the two germline ends. This CDR3 spans 15 amino acids. Per germline, CDR1 DFQATT and CDR2 SNEGSKA (reference sequence). CDR3: CSASKVSSPTYEQYF. The CDR3 DNA reads as TGCAGTGCTAGCAAGGTTTCAAGTCCGACCTACGAGCAGTACTTC.

The chain links TRBV4-3 to TRBJ1-1; perhaps TRBD1 as D (5 bases). The V gene's germline CDR1 is LGHNA and CDR2 YSLEER. The V end lost 3 bases, the J end lost 3 bases, and 14 bases lay between the germline ends. CDR3 length equals 15 residues. CDR3 in DNA: TGCGCCAGCAGCCACTTGGGGGTAGAGGACACTGAAGCTTTCTTT. It encodes CASSHLGVEDTEAFF.

This clonotype was picked up a small number of times. The gene calls are TRBV7-6 and TRBJ2-7, with 12 bases lining up with TRBD2. This CDR3 is 16 amino acids long. CDR1 and CDR2 from the germline V gene are SGHVS and FNYEAQ. Germline trimming cut 4 bases from V and 0 bases from J; bases unmatched to any gene: 4. The CDR3 DNA is TGTGCCAGCAGCTGTGGACTAGCGGGGATCTCCTACGAGCAGTACGTC. It translates to CASSCGLAGISYEQYV.

This clonotype was found many times. The chain joins TRBV11-3 to TRBJ2-2; possibly TRBD1 or TRBD2 for D (5 bases each). V gave up 6 bases and J gave up 3 bases, with 5 bases separating them. The germline gives CDR1 SGHNT, CDR2 YENEEA. CDR3 length: 12 amino acids. The CDR3 sequence is CASRGDTGELFF. The CDR3, as DNA: TGTGCCAGCAGGGGGGACACCGGGGAGCTGTTTTTT. Full variable domain (rest looked up from reference TRBV11-3 and TRBJ2-2): EAGVVQSPRYKIIEKKQPVAFWCNPISGHNTLYWYLQNLGQGPELLIRYENEEAVDDSQLPKDRFSAERLKGVDSTLKIQPAELGDSAVYLCASRGDTGELFFGEGSRLTVL.

The chain carries TRBV27 and TRBJ2-7; TRBD1 matches at 7 bases. The germline V gene encodes CDR1 MNHEY and CDR2 SMNVEV (reference sequence). V lost 1 base and J lost 3; bases outside the gene matches: 9. This CDR3 spans 16 amino acids. The CDR3 nucleotides read TGTGCCAGCAGTTTATATCCCCCCGGGACAGTCTACGAGCAGTACGTC. Translated, it gives CASSLYPPGTVYEQYV.

The chain has TRBV20-1 and TRBJ1-2; D call uncertain. V was clipped by 3 bases and J by 0 bases, with 17 bases between them. This CDR3 is built from 16 residues. Germline CDR1 reads DFQATT; CDR2 reads SNEGSKA (reference sequence). The CDR3 DNA is TGCAGTGCTAGTACGCCCAGACTCCCTTCTAACTATGGCTACACCTTC. Protein: CSASTPRLPSNYGYTF.

This clonotype was found once. The chain joins TRBV5-6 to TRBJ2-5; 7 bases align to TRBD1. This CDR3 is built from 15 residues. Germline V gives CDR1 SGHDT, CDR2 YYEEEE. Trimming took 5 bases from V and 5 from J; bases not matched to a gene: 12. CDR3 bases: TGTGCCAGCAGATCAGGGAACAGGGGAAGGGAGACCCAGTACTTC. Translated: CASRSGNRGRETQYF. The full variable domain, its missing parts supplied by reference TRBV5-6 and TRBJ2-5, is DAGVTQSPTHLIKTRGQQVTLRCSPKSGHDTVSWYQQALGQGPQFIFQYYEEEERQRGNFPDRFSGHQFPNYSSELNVNALLLGDSALYLCASRSGNRGRETQYFGPGTRLLVL.

This clonotype was found a few times. The chain couples TRBV7-6 to TRBJ2-5, with a tentative D call TRBD1 (5 bases). CDR1 SGHVS and CDR2 FNYEAQ come from the germline V gene. This CDR3 contains 14 residues. Trimming stripped 2 bases from V and 5 bases from J, with 12 bases between. Written as DNA, the CDR3 is TGTGCCAGCAGCTTACCACCAGGGATGGAGACCCAGTACTTC. Its translation: CASSLPPGMETQYF.

CDR3 coding DNA: TGTGCCAGTAGGGCTAGCGGGGGGGCCGGTACTGAGCAGTTCTTC. Protein sequence: CASRASGGAGTEQFF. The J gene is TRBJ2-1, the V gene TRBV19; TRBD2 matches 12 bases. This CDR3 spans 15 amino acids. V shed 6 bases, J shed 9 bases, and the junction held 9 bases outside the gene matches. Germline CDR1 and CDR2: LNHDA and SQIVND (reference sequence).

This clonotype was recorded at least ten times. The chain couples TRBV4-3 to TRBJ1-3; 9 nucleotides match TRBD1. The germline V gene has CDR1 LGHNA and CDR2 YSLEER. J gave up 2 bases and V 0 bases, and 2 bases lay outside the gene matches. The CDR3 length is 16 residues. CDR3 amino acids: CASSQDGTGTGNTIYF. The CDR3 DNA sequence: TGCGCCAGCAGCCAAGACGGGACAGGGACTGGAAACACCATATATTTT.

The rearrangement uses TRBV24-1 and TRBJ1-5, with TRBD1 matching over 7 bases. Germline CDR1 is KGHDR and CDR2 is SFDVKD. The CDR3 is 16 residues long. J lost 3 bases, V lost 3 bases, and 7 bases had no gene match. The CDR3 spells CATSDGTQGHNQPQHF. The CDR3 coding sequence is TGTGCCACCAGTGATGGAACACAGGGGCACAATCAGCCCCAGCATTTT.

The chain carries TRBV6-2 or TRBV6-3 and TRBJ2-2; D tentatively fits TRBD1 or TRBD2 (6 bases each). The length of the CDR3 is 17 residues. The germline V gene has CDR1 MNHEY and CDR2 SVGEGT. The ends were cut back, 6 bases at V and 2 bases at J, with 19 bases in the middle. The CDR3 region has the DNA TGTGCCAGCAGCCCGGGGGATGGGACACCCAACACCGGGGAGCTGTTTTTT. As protein: CASSPGDGTPNTGELFF.

This clonotype showed up just a few times. The J gene is TRBJ1-1, the V gene TRBV6-4; no definite D call. This CDR3 region has 16 residues. Germline V gives CDR1 MRHNA, CDR2 SNTAGT. V was pared by 0 bases and J by 0 bases, with 11 bases between. The DNA of the CDR3 is TGTGCCAGCAGTGACTCGAGGCCAGAAATGAACACTGAAGCTTTCTTT. Translating gives CASSDSRPEMNTEAFF.

The chain couples TRBV7-2 to TRBJ2-2, with TRBD1 matching over 9 bases. CDR3 size: 14 residues. After removal of 5 bases from V and 8 bases from J, the junction contained 6 bases not matched to a gene. Per the germline V gene, CDR1 is SGHTA and CDR2 is FQGNSA. DNA for the CDR3: TGTGCCAGCAGCCCCGGGACAGGGTTTGGGGAGCTGTTTTTT. Translation gives CASSPGTGFGELFF.

The genes are TRBV6-6 and TRBJ2-7, with TRBD2 identical over 9 bases. This CDR3 comprises 14 residues. V gave up 10 bases and J gave up 2 bases; unmatched junction bases: 9. CDR1 MNHNY and CDR2 SVGAGI come from the germline V gene (reference sequence). The CDR3 spells CATGESSGAYEQYV. In DNA form, the CDR3 reads TGTGCCACCGGGGAGTCTAGCGGGGCCTACGAGCAGTACGTC.

This rearrangement joins TRBV6-1 to TRBJ1-6, with D possibly TRBD1 on 6 matching bases. Germline-derived CDR1 and CDR2 are MNHNS and SASEGT. The CDR3 loop spans 17 amino acids. V lost 2 bases, J lost 8 bases, and 19 bases lay in between. The CDR3 DNA sequence: TGTGCCAGCAGTGAAAGCGGCGGGGGCCCGGGGTATTCACCCCTCCACTTT. Residues: CASSESGGGPGYSPLHF.

This clonotype has a count of ten or more. The chain carries TRBV7-8 and TRBJ2-5, with 10 bases aligning to TRBD2. CDR3 length: 14 residues. The germline V gene has CDR1 SGHVS and CDR2 FQNEAQ. Trimming at V came to 7 bases and at J to 5 bases, leaving 7 bases not matched to a gene. CDR3 in amino acids: CASTDGLAEETQYF. Here the CDR3 DNA reads TGTGCCAGCACCGATGGACTAGCGGAGGAGACCCAGTACTTC.

The V gene is TRBV6-1, the J gene TRBJ2-1; 10 bases map to TRBD2. The germline V gene encodes CDR1 MNHNS and CDR2 SASEGT. The CDR3 length is 16 residues. The ends lost 6 bases at V and 2 bases at J; junction bases unmatched: 7. Here the CDR3 reads CASSPLAGATYNEQFF. CDR3 DNA sequence: TGTGCCAGCAGCCCTCTAGCGGGGGCCACCTACAATGAGCAGTTCTTC.

This clonotype was seen at least ten times. The chain uses TRBV7-6 and TRBJ2-5; D not certain. Trimming removed 2 bases at V and 3 bases at J, with 7 bases between. Germline V CDR1 and CDR2: SGHVS, FNYEAQ. The CDR3 is 13 amino acids. The CDR3 DNA follows: TGTGCCAGCAGCTTAAGACTGAAAGAGACCCAGTACTTC. Protein product: CASSLRLKETQYF. Using reference TRBV7-6 and TRBJ2-5 for the parts outside the CDR3, the full variable domain is GAGVSQSPRYKVTKRGQDVALRCDPISGHVSLYWYRQALGQGPEFLTYFNYEAQQDKSGLPNDRFSAERPEGSISTLTIQRTEQRDSAMYRCASSLRLKETQYFGPGTRLLVL.

The gene calls are TRBV9 and TRBJ1-5; D perhaps matches TRBD1 (6 bases). V was pared by 0 bases and J by 4 bases, with 11 bases between. Germline V gives CDR1 SGDLS, CDR2 YYNGEE. The CDR3 is 15 residues long. CDR3 nucleotide sequence: TGTGCCAGCAGCGTAGGGGGGACACCAAATCAGCCCCAGCATTTT. Residues: CASSVGGTPNQPQHF.

In its sample, this clonotype was seen once. This sequence joins TRBV28 and TRBJ2-7, with D perhaps being TRBD1 or TRBD2 (5 bases each). CDR3 size: 16 residues. V was clipped by 1 base and J by 0 bases, with 13 bases between them. CDR1 is MDHEN and CDR2 is SYDVKM in the germline V gene. In DNA form, the CDR3 reads TGTGCCAGCAGTTTATCCGGGACGGTGATCTCCTACGAGCAGTACTTC. Its protein is CASSLSGTVISYEQYF.

In its sample, this clonotype was seen a few times. The chain employs TRBV7-8 and TRBJ1-2; 10 bases map to TRBD1. CDR3 length: 14 amino acids. The V and J ends lost 0 bases and 8 bases, in that order; junction bases with no gene match: 3. Germline CDR1 is SGHVS and CDR2 is FQNEAQ. In DNA form, the CDR3 reads TGTGCCAGCAGCTTAGCCGGGACAGGGGAGGGCTACACCTTC. It specifies CASSLAGTGEGYTF.

This clonotype was counted only a few times. CDR3 sequence reads: CASSLEGQNYGYTF. CDR3 DNA: TGTGCCAGCAGCTTGGAGGGACAGAACTATGGCTACACCTTC. V usage is TRBV5-5 and J usage is TRBJ1-2, with 7 bases that match TRBD1. Germline CDR1 is SGHKS and CDR2 is YYEKEE (reference sequence). The CDR3 is made up of 14 amino acids. V dropped 0 bases and J dropped 2; count of bases not matched to a gene: 1.

This clonotype was observed at least ten times. The V call is TRBV7-8, the J call TRBJ2-1, with 8 nucleotides matching TRBD2. V shed 3 bases and J 8 bases; nucleotides not matched to a gene: 6. This CDR3 is built from 14 residues. Germline V gene data show CDR1 as SGHVS and CDR2 as FQNEAQ. In nucleotides, the CDR3 is TGTGCCAGCAGCTTGGGACTAGTGAGGCATGAGCAGTTCTTC. It translates to CASSLGLVRHEQFF.

This clonotype was observed a handful of times. The chain recombines TRBV6-5 with TRBJ2-7; the D is unclear. The CDR3 has 15 residues. V was cut by 4 bases and J by 0 bases, with 13 bases left in between. Germline V gene lookup returns CDR1 MNHEY and CDR2 SVGAGI. The CDR3 DNA reads TGTGCCAGCAGTTTGACGGGTATAAGCTCCTACGAGCAGTACTTC. Protein product: CASSLTGISSYEQYF.